The sequence of this TCR beta chain was determined in a study of human T cells and chemical hapten exposure. This clonotype was seen at least ten times. Per germline, CDR1 SGHNT and CDR2 YYREEE (reference sequence). J was trimmed by 7 bases and V by 4 bases; bases with no gene match: 3. The CDR3 spans 13 residues. The time point denotes: patch test 2, 6 weeks after DPC sensitization. Treatment reported: therapeutic diphenylcyclopropenone sensitization with weekly scalp DPC. TCRdb itself ran the RACE reads through MiXCR, one entry per CDR3 protein. The table records roughly 96,000 distinct CDR3 sequences, about 9.3% of them present only once.

The sequencing here drew on whole blood, taken in connection with sensitization to the hapten diphenylcyclopropenone (DPC). The TCR sequence derives from a woman between 40 and 55 years old with alopecia areata. Some clones in this sample may be carry-over from other donors' samples. The chain recombines TRBV5-4 with TRBJ2-4; 9 bases are shared with TRBD1. CDR3 sequence: CASSTGTGNIQYF. DNA for the CDR3: TGTGCCAGCAGCACGGGGACAGGGAACATTCAGTACTTC.